A selection of T cell receptor beta chains follows, all from one sample in a study of Graves' ophthalmopathy and Graves' hyperthyroidism. TCRdb re-derived calls from the multiplex PCR reads in MiXCR, one entry per CDR3 protein. The sample lists about 700,000 distinct CDR3 sequences, over 40% occurring once. The sample consisted of peripheral blood. The source of these receptors is an adult man with Graves' ophthalmopathy. CDR3s include the opening cysteine and the closing phenylalanine or tryptophan. A D gene is named only where the DNA matches it firmly. Part of the rows lack a size; the others show once, few, many or a class for expanded clones.

TRBV14	NA	NA	TRBJ1-1	TGTGCCAGCTCACCGAGCGCGACTGATTCAACTGAAGCTTTCTTT	CASSPSATDSTEAFF
TRBV19	few	NA	TRBJ2-7	TGTGCCAGTAGTCCGGTAGGGGGTTATGAGACCTACGAGCAGTACTTC	CASSPVGGYETYEQYF
TRBV7-8	NA	TRBD1	TRBJ1-2	TGTGCCAGCAGCCTGGGGACAGGCCATTCGCTATGTGGCTACACCTTC	CASSLGTGHSLCGYTF
TRBV5-1	many	TRBD1	TRBJ1-6	TGCGCCAGCAGCCAGGGACAGTATAATTCACCCCTCCACTTT	CASSQGQYNSPLHF
TRBV14	NA	TRBD1	TRBJ2-7	TGTGCCAGCAGCCATCCCGGGACAGGGGAGGAGCAGTACTTC	CASSHPGTGEEQYF
TRBV12-3/TRBV12-4	many	NA	TRBJ1-2	TGTGCCAGCAGCCGCAGGGGTGACTATGGCTACACCTTC	CASSRRGDYGYTF
TRBV4-1	NA	NA	TRBJ1-2	TGCGCCAGCAGCCAGCCCCCTCATTCCTATGGCTACACCTTC	CASSQPPHSYGYTF
TRBV15	many	NA	TRBJ2-2	TGTGCCACCAGCAGAGATATGTCCGGGGAGCTGTTTTTT	CATSRDMSGELFF
TRBV9	NA	TRBD2	TRBJ2-2	TGTGCCAGCAGCCCAGGATCCGGGACTAGCGCCGGGGAGCTGTTTTTT	CASSPGSGTSAGELFF
TRBV27	many	NA	TRBJ2-5	TGTGCCAGCAGTTTGACCAGGGAAGGGACCCAGTACTTC	CASSLTREGTQYF
TRBV2	many	NA	TRBJ1-4	TGTGCCAGCAGTGATTTAGGCGTAGGTCCTAATGAAAAACTGTTTTTT	CASSDLGVGPNEKLFF
TRBV2	NA	NA	TRBJ2-5	TGTGCCAGCAGTGAAGGGGGGGAGGCCTACAATGAGCAGTACTTC	CASSEGGEAYNEQYF
TRBV5-1	many	NA	TRBJ1-2	TGCGCCAGCGCTTACAGGGATAACGCTGGCTACACCTTC	CASAYRDNAGYTF
TRBV19	few	NA	TRBJ2-2	TGTGCCAATAGTATTACAACAGGCACCGGGGAGCTGTTTTTT	CANSITTGTGELFF
TRBV7-8	many	NA	TRBJ2-5	TGTGCCAGCACCCTATCGGGGGTCGGGGAGACCCAGTACTTC	CASTLSGVGETQYF
TRBV7-2	once	TRBD2	TRBJ2-5	TGTGCCAGCAGCTTCGGAGCGGGGGACCAAGAGACCCAGTACTTC	CASSFGAGDQETQYF
TRBV19	NA	TRBD1	TRBJ1-1	TGTGCCAGTACCACTACAGGGGCTGGGACTGAAGCTTTCTTT	CASTTTGAGTEAFF
TRBV4-2	many	NA	TRBJ1-1	TGTGCCAGCAGCCAAGATTCGCTATTGAACACTGAAGCTTTCTTT	CASSQDSLLNTEAFF
TRBV29-1	many	NA	TRBJ1-2	TGCAGCGTTGCTTTCTCGGGCCTTGGCTACACCTTC	CSVAFSGLGYTF
TRBV19	NA	NA	TRBJ2-2	TGTGCCAGTAGTATACAGGGTCCCGGGGAGCTGTTTTTT	CASSIQGPGELFF
TRBV19	NA	NA	TRBJ1-3	TGTGCCAGTAGTATAGTCCCCGGGAACTATGGCTACACCATATATTTT	CASSIVPGNYGYTIYF
TRBV19	many	NA	TRBJ1-1	TGTGCCAACCGCGGTGCTTTCTTT	CANRGAFF
TRBV10-3	once	TRBD1	TRBJ2-5	TGTGCCATCAGTTGGGACAGGGATGGTGCGGGAGAGACCCAGTACTTC	CAISWDRDGAGETQYF
TRBV13	NA	TRBD2	TRBJ2-6	TGTGCCAGCAGCTTAGGACTAGCGGGGTTCTCTGGGGCCAACGTCCTGACTTTC	CASSLGLAGFSGANVLTF
TRBV12-3/TRBV12-4	NA	NA	TRBJ2-2	TGTGCCAGCGGCCCAGAGGGGGCCGGGGAGCTGTTTTTT	CASGPEGAGELFF
TRBV20-1	many	NA	TRBJ1-5	TGCAGTGCTAGAGATATAGGTCAGCCCCAGCATTTT	CSARDIGQPQHF
TRBV7-2	many	NA	TRBJ1-5	TGTGCCAGCAGCTTAGTGGGACACAGCAATCAGCCCCAGCATTTT	CASSLVGHSNQPQHF
TRBV6-4	once	TRBD2	TRBJ2-7	TGTGCCAGCAGTGACTCCAGACTAGCGGGGGGGGCATACGAGCAGTACTTC	CASSDSRLAGGAYEQYF
TRBV19	NA	TRBD2	TRBJ2-7	TGTGCCAGTAGTATGGAACTAGCGGGCCAAAGTACCTACGAGCAGTACTTC	CASSMELAGQSTYEQYF
TRBV12-3/TRBV12-4	NA	NA	TRBJ1-4	TGTGCTAGTGGGAGGGGGGGAACCGGGGGTAATGAAAAACTGTTTTTT	CASGRGGTGGNEKLFF
TRBV29-1	NA	NA	TRBJ2-6	TGCAGCGTTGAAAAGGTGGGCTCTGGGGCCAACGTCCTGACTTTC	CSVEKVGSGANVLTF
TRBV7-9	NA	TRBD1	TRBJ2-5	TGTGCCAGCAGCTCGAGACAGGGGGAACAGCCCCAGTACTTC	CASSSRQGEQPQYF
TRBV19	NA	NA	TRBJ2-7	TGTGCCAGTAGGACGCGGTTCGACGAGCAGTACTTC	CASRTRFDEQYF
TRBV20-1	NA	NA	TRBJ2-2	TGCAGTGCTAGGGGGAAGTTGAACACCGGGGAGCTGTTTTTT	CSARGKLNTGELFF
TRBV20-1	many	TRBD1	TRBJ1-1	TGCAGTGCTAGAGATTACGGGACAGGGTGGTTGGACACTGAAGCTTTCTTT	CSARDYGTGWLDTEAFF
TRBV7-9	few	NA	TRBJ2-7	TGTGCCAGCAGCTTAACGGGAGAGCTTTCCTACGAGCAGTACTTC	CASSLTGELSYEQYF
TRBV5-4	few	TRBD1	TRBJ1-6	TGTGCCAGCAGCTCCGTGACAGGGCCTTATAATTCACCCCTCCACTTT	CASSSVTGPYNSPLHF
TRBV5-1	many	NA	TRBJ1-2	TGCGCCAGCAGCTTGGCCCCCGAGGGGGGCTATGGCTACACCTTC	CASSLAPEGGYGYTF
TRBV19	NA	NA	TRBJ2-3	TGTGCCAGTAGTGATTTGATAGCGGATAACACAGATACGCAGTATTTT	CASSDLIADNTDTQYF
TRBV19	many	NA	TRBJ1-4	TGTGCCAGTAGTATAGCGCGGTATGAAAATGAAAAACTGTTTTTT	CASSIARYENEKLFF
TRBV7-6	many	NA	TRBJ1-2	TGTGCCAGCAGCTTAGAATCCCAAACAGTGGCTACTAACTATGGCTACACCTTC	CASSLESQTVATNYGYTF
TRBV4-2	many	TRBD1	TRBJ1-1	TGTGCCAGCAGCCAAGATCGAAGTACAGGGGATGAAAAGAACACTGAAGCTTTCTTT	CASSQDRSTGDEKNTEAFF
TRBV19	many	NA	TRBJ1-2	TGTGCCAGTATTGGGGCAGTGCGCGACTATGGCTACACCTTC	CASIGAVRDYGYTF
TRBV10-3	NA	NA	TRBJ2-3	TGTGCCATCAGTGGCCCCCTTCAGACGCAGTATTTT	CAISGPLQTQYF
TRBV20-1	NA	NA	TRBJ2-5	TGCAGTGCTAACACAGAGACCCAGTACTTC	CSANTETQYF
TRBV9	few	NA	TRBJ1-5	TGTGCCAGCAGCCATTCGCCCGTATTAAGAAACAATCAGCCCCAGCATTTT	CASSHSPVLRNNQPQHF
TRBV10-3	NA	TRBD1	TRBJ1-1	TGTGCCAGCAGTTACTCGACATCAGGGGGTTTGAACACTGAAGCTTTCTTT	CASSYSTSGGLNTEAFF
TRBV10-3	NA	NA	TRBJ1-5	TGTGCCATCAGTGATACGGGGGGCGGTCAGCCCCAGCATTTT	CAISDTGGGQPQHF
TRBV6-5	few	NA	TRBJ1-2	TGTGCCAGCAGCTCAGACTCCGGACAGTTTGGCTATGGCTACACCTTC	CASSSDSGQFGYGYTF
TRBV12-3/TRBV12-4	few	TRBD1	TRBJ2-7	TGTGCCAGCAGGGCAGGGGGCTCCTACGAGCAGTACTTC	CASRAGGSYEQYF
TRBV9	few	TRBD1	TRBJ1-2	TGTGCCAGCAGCGCCCGGACAGGGGGCAACTATGGCTACACCTTC	CASSARTGGNYGYTF
TRBV7-9	NA	NA	TRBJ2-3	TGTGCCAGCAGAGGCAGAGCTAGCACAGATACGCAGTATTTT	CASRGRASTDTQYF
TRBV7-2	many	NA	TRBJ2-7	TGTGCCAGCAGCTCCGGGACGTTTTACGAGCAGTACTTC	CASSSGTFYEQYF
TRBV11-2	few	TRBD2	TRBJ2-5	TGTGCCAGCAGCTTAGGCGGGACTAGCGGGTTGGAGGAGACCCAGTACTTC	CASSLGGTSGLEETQYF
TRBV20-1	NA	NA	TRBJ1-3	TGCAGTGCTAGCCGACAGAACACCATATATTTT	CSASRQNTIYF
TRBV6-1	NA	NA	TRBJ2-7	TGTGCCAGCAGCCGAGACCGGCGAGGACGCGACGAGCAGTACTTC	CASSRDRRGRDEQYF
TRBV20-1	many	NA	TRBJ2-5	TGCAGTGCTTTTGCGGGGCTCCAAGAGACCCAGTACTTC	CSAFAGLQETQYF
TRBV7-9	many	TRBD1	TRBJ2-7	TGTGCCAGCAGCTTACTCCCGGGACAGGGGTCGAGCTCCTACGAGCAGTACTTC	CASSLLPGQGSSSYEQYF
TRBV25-1	NA	NA	TRBJ2-5	TGTGCCAGCAGCCTCCTCGGGGCTGGGGAGACCCAGTACTTC	CASSLLGAGETQYF